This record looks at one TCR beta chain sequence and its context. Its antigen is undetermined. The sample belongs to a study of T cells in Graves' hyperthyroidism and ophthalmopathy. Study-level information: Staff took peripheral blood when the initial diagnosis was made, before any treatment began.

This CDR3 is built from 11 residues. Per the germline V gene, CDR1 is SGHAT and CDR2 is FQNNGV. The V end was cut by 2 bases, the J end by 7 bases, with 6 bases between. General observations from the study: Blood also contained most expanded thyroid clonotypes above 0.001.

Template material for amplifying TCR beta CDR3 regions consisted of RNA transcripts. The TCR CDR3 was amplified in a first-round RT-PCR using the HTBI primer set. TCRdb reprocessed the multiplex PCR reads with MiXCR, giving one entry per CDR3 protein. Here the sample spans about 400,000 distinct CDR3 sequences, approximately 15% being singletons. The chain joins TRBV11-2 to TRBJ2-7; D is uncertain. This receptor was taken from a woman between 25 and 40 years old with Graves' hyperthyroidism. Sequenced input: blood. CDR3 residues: CASSLFVEQYF. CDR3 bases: TGTGCCAGCAGCTTATTTGTGGAGCAGTACTTC.